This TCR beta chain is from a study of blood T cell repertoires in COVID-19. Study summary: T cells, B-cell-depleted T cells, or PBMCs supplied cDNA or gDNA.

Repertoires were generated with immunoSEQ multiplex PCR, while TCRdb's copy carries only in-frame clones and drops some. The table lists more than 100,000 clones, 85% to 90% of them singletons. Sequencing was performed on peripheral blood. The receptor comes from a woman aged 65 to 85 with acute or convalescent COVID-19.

The CDR3 DNA sequence: TGTGCCAGCAGTTCGACGGGATCATATGGCTACACCTTC. The encoded protein is CASSSTGSYGYTF. This chain joins TRBV27 and TRBJ1-2; no definite D call. Germline CDR1 MNHEY, CDR2 SMNVEV (reference sequence). The CDR3 is 13 residues long. V was clipped by 4 bases and J by 5 bases, with 11 bases between them.